This T cell receptor beta chain was identified during a study of blood T cell repertoires in COVID-19. Study as a whole: From the United States, Italy and Spain came samples of acute and convalescent COVID-19. The cDNA or gDNA used as material had been derived from T cells, B-cell-depleted T cells, or PBMCs.

In the original processing: Amplifying reference gene primers gave estimates of nucleated cell counts. Profiled with immunoSEQ multiplex PCR; TCRdb holds only in-frame clones, not every one. V, J and clone size derive from that table, while D and trimming were established from the DNA sequence. The sample consists of about 50,000 clones, 80% to 90% of them appearing once. This CDR3 is 13 amino acids long. V lost 0 bases and J 3 bases, leaving 7 bases between the germline ends. Germline CDR1 reads SGDLS; CDR2 reads YYNGEE. The V call is TRBV9, the J call TRBJ2-7; the D is unclear. This TCR was sampled from a human donor with active COVID-19. The donor label of this sample is uncertain. Sequenced material: peripheral blood. The CDR3 loop is CASSVGLNYEQYF. The CDR3 region has the DNA TGTGCCAGCAGCGTAGGGCTTAACTACGAGCAGTACTTC.